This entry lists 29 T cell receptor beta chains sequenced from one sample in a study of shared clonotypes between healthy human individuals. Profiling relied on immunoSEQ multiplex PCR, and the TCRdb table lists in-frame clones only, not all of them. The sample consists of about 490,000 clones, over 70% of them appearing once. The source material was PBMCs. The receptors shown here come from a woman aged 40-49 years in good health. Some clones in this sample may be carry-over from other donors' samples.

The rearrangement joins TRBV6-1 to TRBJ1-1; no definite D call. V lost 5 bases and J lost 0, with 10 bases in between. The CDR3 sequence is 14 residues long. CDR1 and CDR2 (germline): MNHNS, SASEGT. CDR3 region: CASSTQTLNTEAFF. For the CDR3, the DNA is TGTGCCAGCAGTACACAGACCCTGAACACTGAAGCTTTCTTT.

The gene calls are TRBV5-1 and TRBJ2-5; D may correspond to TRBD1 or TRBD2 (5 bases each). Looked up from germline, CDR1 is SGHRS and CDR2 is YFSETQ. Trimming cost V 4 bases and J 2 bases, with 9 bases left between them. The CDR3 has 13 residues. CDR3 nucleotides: TGCGCCAGCAGCCCCGGGGCACAAGAGACCCAGTACTTC. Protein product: CASSPGAQETQYF.

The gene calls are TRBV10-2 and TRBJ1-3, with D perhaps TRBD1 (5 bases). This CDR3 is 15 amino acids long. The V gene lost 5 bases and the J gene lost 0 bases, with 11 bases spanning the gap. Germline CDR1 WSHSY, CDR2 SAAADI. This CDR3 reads CASSSGRNSGNTIYF. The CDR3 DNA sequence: TGCGCCAGCAGTTCGGGACGGAACTCTGGAAACACCATATATTTT.

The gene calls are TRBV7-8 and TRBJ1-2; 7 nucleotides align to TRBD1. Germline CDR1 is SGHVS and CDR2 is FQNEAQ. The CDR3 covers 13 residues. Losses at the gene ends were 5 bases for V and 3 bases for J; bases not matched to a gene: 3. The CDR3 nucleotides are TGTGCCAGCAGCCAGGGGGGGGACTATGGCTACACCTTC. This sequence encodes CASSQGGDYGYTF.

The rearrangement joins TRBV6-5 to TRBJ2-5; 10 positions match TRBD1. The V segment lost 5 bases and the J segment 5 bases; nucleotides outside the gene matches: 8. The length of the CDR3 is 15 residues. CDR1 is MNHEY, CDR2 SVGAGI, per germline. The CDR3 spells CASSPRTGGMETQYF. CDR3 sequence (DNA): TGTGCCAGCAGTCCGAGGACAGGGGGGATGGAGACCCAGTACTTC.

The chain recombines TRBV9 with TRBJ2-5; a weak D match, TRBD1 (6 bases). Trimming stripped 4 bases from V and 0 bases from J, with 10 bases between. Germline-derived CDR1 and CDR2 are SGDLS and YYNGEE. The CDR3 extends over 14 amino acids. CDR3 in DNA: TGTGCCAGCAGCTTCCGGGACAACCAAGAGACCCAGTACTTC. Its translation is CASSFRDNQETQYF.

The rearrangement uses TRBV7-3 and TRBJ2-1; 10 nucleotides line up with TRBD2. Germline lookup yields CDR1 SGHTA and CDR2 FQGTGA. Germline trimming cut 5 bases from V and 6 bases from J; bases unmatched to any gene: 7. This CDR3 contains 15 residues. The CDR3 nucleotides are TGTGCCAGCAGCGTCACTAGCGGGAAGTTCAATGAGCAGTTCTTC. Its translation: CASSVTSGKFNEQFF.

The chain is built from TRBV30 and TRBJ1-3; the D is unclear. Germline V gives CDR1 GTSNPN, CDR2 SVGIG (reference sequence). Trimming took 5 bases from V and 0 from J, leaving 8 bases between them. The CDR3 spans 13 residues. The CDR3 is CAWEGSSGNTIYF. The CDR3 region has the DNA TGTGCCTGGGAAGGGAGCTCTGGAAACACCATATATTTT.

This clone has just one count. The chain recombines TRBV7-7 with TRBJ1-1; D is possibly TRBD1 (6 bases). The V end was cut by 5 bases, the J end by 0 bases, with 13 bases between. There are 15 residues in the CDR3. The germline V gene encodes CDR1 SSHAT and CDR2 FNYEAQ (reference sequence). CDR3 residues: CASSMDSSMNTEAFF. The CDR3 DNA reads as TGTGCCAGCAGCATGGACAGCTCAATGAACACTGAAGCTTTCTTT.

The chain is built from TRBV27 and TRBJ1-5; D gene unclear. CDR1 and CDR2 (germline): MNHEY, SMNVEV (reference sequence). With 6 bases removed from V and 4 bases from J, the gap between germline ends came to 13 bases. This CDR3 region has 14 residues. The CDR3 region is CASRGPGRNQPQHF. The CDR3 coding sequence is TGTGCCAGCAGAGGACCAGGTCGAAATCAGCCCCAGCATTTT.

CDR3 sequence reads: CASSLWRGREQYF. CDR3 coding DNA: TGTGCCAGCAGTTTATGGAGGGGGCGCGAGCAGTACTTC. The chain employs TRBV28 and TRBJ2-7, with 7 nucleotides matching TRBD1. The CDR3 totals 13 residues. V lost 0 bases and J lost 6; bases outside the gene matches: 2. The germline CDR1 and CDR2 sequences are MDHEN and SYDVKM.

For the CDR3, the DNA is TGTGCCAGCAAAACCGGGGTAGCGGGAGGGTCAGATACGCAGTATTTT. Translating it yields CASKTGVAGGSDTQYF. The chain is built from TRBV5-4 and TRBJ2-3, with 11 nucleotides matching TRBD2. The CDR3 consists of 16 residues. Germline trimming cut 6 bases from V and 4 bases from J; bases unmatched to any gene: 10. CDR1 and CDR2 from the germline V gene are SGHNT and YYREEE (reference sequence).

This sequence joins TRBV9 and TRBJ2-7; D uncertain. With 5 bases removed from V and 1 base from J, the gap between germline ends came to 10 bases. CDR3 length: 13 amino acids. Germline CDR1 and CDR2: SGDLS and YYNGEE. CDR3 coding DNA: TGTGCCAGCAGTTCCAACTGGTCCTACGAGCAGTACTTC. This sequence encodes CASSSNWSYEQYF.

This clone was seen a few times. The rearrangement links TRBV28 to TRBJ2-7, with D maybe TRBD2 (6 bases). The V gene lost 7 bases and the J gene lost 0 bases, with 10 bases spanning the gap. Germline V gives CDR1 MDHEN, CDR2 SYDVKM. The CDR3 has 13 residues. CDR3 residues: CASNRLDSYEQYF. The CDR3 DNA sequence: TGTGCCAGCAACCGACTAGACTCCTACGAGCAGTACTTC.

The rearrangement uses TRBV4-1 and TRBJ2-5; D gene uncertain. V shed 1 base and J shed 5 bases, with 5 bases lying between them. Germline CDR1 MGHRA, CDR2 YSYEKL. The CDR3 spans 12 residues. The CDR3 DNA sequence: TGCGCCAGCAGCCAAGTCAAGGAGACCCAGTACTTC. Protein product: CASSQVKETQYF.

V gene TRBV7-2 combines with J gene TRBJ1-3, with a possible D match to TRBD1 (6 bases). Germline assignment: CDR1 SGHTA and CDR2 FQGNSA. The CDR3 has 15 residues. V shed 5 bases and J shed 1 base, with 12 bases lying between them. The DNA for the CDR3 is TGTGCCAGCAGCCTACAGGGAGGGTCTGGAAACACCATATATTTT. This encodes CASSLQGGSGNTIYF. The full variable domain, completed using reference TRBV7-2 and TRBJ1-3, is GAGVSQSPSNKVTEKGKDVELRCDPISGHTALYWYRQSLGQGLEFLIYFQGNSAPDKSGLPSDRFSAERTGGSVSTLTIQRTQQEDSAVYLCASSLQGGSGNTIYFGEGSWLTVV.

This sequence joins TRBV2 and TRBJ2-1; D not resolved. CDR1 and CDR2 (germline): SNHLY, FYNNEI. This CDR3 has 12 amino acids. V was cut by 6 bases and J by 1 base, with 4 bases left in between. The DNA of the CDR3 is TGTGCCAGCAGGATTTCCTACAATGAGCAGTTCTTC. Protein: CASRISYNEQFF.

Here the CDR3 reads CASSRGTRTDNEQFF. The CDR3 DNA follows: TGTGCCAGCAGCAGGGGGACTAGGACTGACAATGAGCAGTTCTTC. The J gene is TRBJ2-1, the V gene TRBV7-9, with 8 bases that match TRBD2. V gave up 5 bases and J gave up 5 bases; unmatched junction bases: 8. Germline V gene data show CDR1 as SEHNR and CDR2 as FQNEAQ (reference sequence). This CDR3 has 15 amino acids.

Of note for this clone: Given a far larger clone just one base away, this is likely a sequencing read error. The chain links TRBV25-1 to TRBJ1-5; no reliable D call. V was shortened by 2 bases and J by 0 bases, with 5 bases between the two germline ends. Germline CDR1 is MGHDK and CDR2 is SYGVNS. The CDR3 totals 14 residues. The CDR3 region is CASSEQYSNQPQHF. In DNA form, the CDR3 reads TGTGCCAGCAGTGAACAGTATAGCAATCAGCCCCAGCATTTT.

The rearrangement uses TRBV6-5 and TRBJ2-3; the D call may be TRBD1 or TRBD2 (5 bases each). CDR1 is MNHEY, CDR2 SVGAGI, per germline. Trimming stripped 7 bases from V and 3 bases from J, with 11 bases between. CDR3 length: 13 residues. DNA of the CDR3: TGTGCCAGCACGGGACCTGGGACAGATACGCAGTATTTT. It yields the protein CASTGPGTDTQYF.

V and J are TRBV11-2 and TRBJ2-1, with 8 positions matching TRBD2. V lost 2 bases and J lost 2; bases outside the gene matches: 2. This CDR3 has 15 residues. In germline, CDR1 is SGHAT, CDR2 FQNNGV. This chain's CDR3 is CASSLLREAYNEQFF. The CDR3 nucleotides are TGTGCCAGCAGCTTATTGCGGGAGGCCTACAATGAGCAGTTCTTC.

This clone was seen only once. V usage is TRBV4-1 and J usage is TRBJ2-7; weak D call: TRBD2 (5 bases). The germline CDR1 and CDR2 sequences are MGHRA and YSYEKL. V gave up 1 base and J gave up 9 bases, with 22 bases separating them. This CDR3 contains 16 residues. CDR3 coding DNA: TGCGCCAGCAGCCAAGGTGGGGTGGTAGAGGCCGAGGGGCAGTACTTC. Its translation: CASSQGGVVEAEGQYF.

The CDR3 DNA reads as TGTGCCAGTAGTCCCTCGGGGGCTTACACTGAAGCTTTCTTT. Translation gives CASSPSGAYTEAFF. The chain combines TRBV19 with TRBJ1-1; TRBD1 is a possible D gene (6 bases). CDR1 and CDR2 from the germline V gene are LNHDA and SQIVND (reference sequence). The V end lost 5 bases, the J end lost 3 bases, and 13 bases lay between the germline ends. This CDR3 comprises 14 residues.

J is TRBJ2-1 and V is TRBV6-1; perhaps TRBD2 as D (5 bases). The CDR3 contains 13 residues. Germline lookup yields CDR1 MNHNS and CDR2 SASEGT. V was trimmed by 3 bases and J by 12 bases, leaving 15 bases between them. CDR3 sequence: CASSDPPAERQFF. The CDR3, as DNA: TGTGCCAGCAGTGATCCTCCAGCGGAGAGGCAGTTCTTC.

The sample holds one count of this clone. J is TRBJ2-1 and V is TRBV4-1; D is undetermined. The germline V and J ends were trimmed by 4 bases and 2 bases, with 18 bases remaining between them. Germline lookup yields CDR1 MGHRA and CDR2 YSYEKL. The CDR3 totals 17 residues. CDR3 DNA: TGCGCCAGCAGCCCTTCAGAACCGCCCGAGCCCTACAATGAGCAGTTCTTC. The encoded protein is CASSPSEPPEPYNEQFF.

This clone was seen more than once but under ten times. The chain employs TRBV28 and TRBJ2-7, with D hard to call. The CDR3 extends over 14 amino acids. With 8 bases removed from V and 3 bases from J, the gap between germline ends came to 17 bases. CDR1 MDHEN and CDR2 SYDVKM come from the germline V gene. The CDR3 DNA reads TGTGCCAGCTTGAACCGGGCCTCAAGCTACGAGCAGTACTTC. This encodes CASLNRASSYEQYF.

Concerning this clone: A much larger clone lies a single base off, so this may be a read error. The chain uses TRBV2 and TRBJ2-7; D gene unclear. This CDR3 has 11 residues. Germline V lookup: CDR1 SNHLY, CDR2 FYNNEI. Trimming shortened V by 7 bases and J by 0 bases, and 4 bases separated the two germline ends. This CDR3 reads CASMASYEQYF. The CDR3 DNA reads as TGTGCCAGCATGGCCTCCTACGAGCAGTACTTC.

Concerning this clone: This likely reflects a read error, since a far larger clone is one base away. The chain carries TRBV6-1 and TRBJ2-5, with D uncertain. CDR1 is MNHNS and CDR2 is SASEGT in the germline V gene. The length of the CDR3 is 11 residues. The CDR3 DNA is TGTGCCAACAGTGAAGGCACTACCAAATACTTC. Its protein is CANSEGTTKYF.

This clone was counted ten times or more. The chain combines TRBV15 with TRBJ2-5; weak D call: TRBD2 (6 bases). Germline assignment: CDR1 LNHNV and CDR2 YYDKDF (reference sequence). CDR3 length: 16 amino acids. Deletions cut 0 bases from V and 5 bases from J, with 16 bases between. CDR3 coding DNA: TGTGCCACCAGCAGAGATCGGGGGAAAGGGTGGGAGACCCAGTACTTC. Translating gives CATSRDRGKGWETQYF.